The 30 T cell receptor beta chains presented below share a single source sample, sequenced in a study of beta chain features in type 1 diabetes. Expressed TCRB transcripts were sequenced because the entire RNA isolate underwent reverse transcription. The repertoire was sequenced with immunoSEQ multiplex PCR; TCRdb's copy has only in-frame clones and lacks some. This sample has under 20,000 clones, with roughly 69% found just once. Antigen specificity for these receptors is unknown. General observations from the study: For Type 1 diabetes patients, all four CD4+ subsets carried TCRB CDR3s that were moderately but significantly shorter.

Sequenced sample: Tregs from blood. These receptors were obtained from a man aged 25 to 40 with type 1 diabetes.

The chain combines TRBV5-1 with TRBJ2-1; possible D gene TRBD1, 5 bases. Trimming pared 3 bases from V and 0 bases from J, leaving 13 bases between. Germline V gene sequence: CDR1 SGHRS, CDR2 YFSETQ. The CDR3 runs 16 residues. The CDR3 sequence: CASSSIQASSYNEQFF. CDR3 sequence (DNA): TGCGCCAGCAGCTCGATACAGGCGAGCTCCTACAATGAGCAGTTCTTC.

This chain links TRBV5-1 with TRBJ1-2; perhaps TRBD1 as D (5 bases). V was cut by 0 bases and J by 4 bases, with 10 bases left in between. The CDR3 length is 14 residues. Per germline, CDR1 SGHRS and CDR2 YFSETQ. This chain's CDR3 is CASSLGRGVYGYTF. The CDR3 nucleotides are TGCGCCAGCAGCTTGGGAAGGGGCGTCTATGGCTACACCTTC.

J is TRBJ1-1 and V is TRBV27, with TRBD1 matching 9 bases. Per the germline V gene, CDR1 is MNHEY and CDR2 is SMNVEV (reference sequence). V lost 8 bases, J lost 7 bases, and 14 bases stayed unmatched. The CDR3 covers 15 residues. CDR3 in DNA: TGTGCCAGCGGTCACAGGGGGCGCCTGCTTGGTGAAGCTTTCTTT. As protein: CASGHRGRLLGEAFF.

The chain's CDR3 is CAISESLRDVGEAFF. CDR3 DNA: TGTGCCATCAGTGAGTCCCTCAGGGATGTTGGTGAAGCTTTCTTT. The genes are TRBV10-3 and TRBJ1-1; tentatively, D is TRBD1 (5 bases). The germline V gene encodes CDR1 ENHRY and CDR2 SYGVKD. Trimming took 0 bases from V and 7 from J, leaving 15 bases between them. CDR3 size: 15 residues.

The chain couples TRBV9 to TRBJ2-3; TRBD2 matches at 9 bases. The CDR3 is 19 amino acids. Germline V gives CDR1 SGDLS, CDR2 YYNGEE. The J segment lost 0 bases and the V segment lost 4 bases, leaving 15 bases of the junction unmatched. CDR3 in DNA: TGTGCCAGCAGCTCGAAGGGGGTGTCTAGCGGGGCTAGCACAGATACGCAGTATTTT. Translated: CASSSKGVSSGASTDTQYF.

The chain links TRBV6-4 to TRBJ2-1; D is possibly TRBD2 (6 bases). Germline CDR1 and CDR2: MRHNA and SNTAGT. This CDR3 is 11 amino acids long. Trimming shortened V by 2 bases and J by 12 bases, and 8 bases separated the two germline ends. The chain's CDR3 is CASSDGGSQFF. CDR3 DNA: TGTGCCAGCAGTGACGGAGGGTCGCAGTTCTTC.

The chain joins TRBV29-1 to TRBJ2-2; no clear D. From germline, CDR1 is SQVTM and CDR2 ANQGSEA. The CDR3 is 12 residues long. V lost 6 bases and J lost 1, with 6 bases in between. The CDR3 region has the DNA TGCAGCGTCGGTCGGAACACCGGGGAGCTGTTTTTT. Translated: CSVGRNTGELFF.

The chain employs TRBV6-1 and TRBJ1-1; possible D gene TRBD1, 5 bases. Trimming stripped 3 bases from V and 3 bases from J, with 8 bases between. In germline, CDR1 is MNHNS, CDR2 SASEGT. The CDR3 extends over 13 amino acids. In DNA form, the CDR3 reads TGTGCCAGCAGTGAGGGGCCTTACACTGAAGCTTTCTTT. This sequence encodes CASSEGPYTEAFF.

The chain combines TRBV6-1 with TRBJ1-1; 9 nucleotides match TRBD1. CDR1 MNHNS and CDR2 SASEGT come from the germline V gene. The trim removed 6 bases at V and 5 bases at J, leaving 7 bases unmatched. The CDR3 consists of 14 residues. CDR3 DNA sequence: TGTGCCAGCAGCCCCGGGACAGGGTGGACTGAAGCTTTCTTT. Amino acids: CASSPGTGWTEAFF.

This chain joins TRBV29-1 and TRBJ1-5; 7 bases are shared with TRBD1. Per germline, CDR1 SQVTM and CDR2 ANQGSEA. The trim removed 6 bases at V and 4 bases at J, leaving 6 bases unmatched. This CDR3 has 13 amino acids. The CDR3 DNA sequence: TGCAGCGTCGCGACAGGGCTTAATCAGCCCCAGCATTTT. The encoded protein is CSVATGLNQPQHF.

The chain couples TRBV30 to TRBJ2-7; 11 nucleotides align to TRBD1. CDR1 is GTSNPN and CDR2 is SVGIG in the germline V gene (reference sequence). The CDR3 contains 16 residues. J was trimmed by 0 bases and V by 3 bases; bases with no gene match: 7. CDR3 sequence: CAWRHPGTGGSYEQYF. The CDR3 DNA is TGTGCCTGGAGACACCCTGGGACAGGGGGCTCCTACGAGCAGTACTTC.

This clone has a handful of counts. The chain has TRBV7-9 and TRBJ2-3; unclear D gene. This CDR3 is 13 amino acids long. From germline, CDR1 is SEHNR and CDR2 FQNEAQ (reference sequence). Trimming removed 5 bases from V and 1 base from J, with 7 bases in between. The CDR3 sequence is CASSRTRTDTQYF. Here the CDR3 DNA reads TGTGCCAGCAGCCGTACTCGCACAGATACGCAGTATTTT.

This chain uses TRBV2 with TRBJ2-7, with 7 positions matching TRBD1. The germline V gene has CDR1 SNHLY and CDR2 FYNNEI. This CDR3 has 14 amino acids. Trimming took 6 bases from V and 2 from J; bases not matched to a gene: 7. CDR3 coding DNA: TGTGCCAGCAGCACACAGGGGCCAGCCTACGAGCAGTACTTC. It codes for CASSTQGPAYEQYF. The variable domain in full, with the rest retrieved from reference TRBV2 and TRBJ2-7, is EPEVTQTPSHQVTQMGQEVILRCVPISNHLYFYWYRQILGQKVEFLVSFYNNEISEKSEIFDDQFSVERPDGSNFTLKIRSTKLEDSAMYFCASSTQGPAYEQYFGPGTRLTVT.

This chain joins TRBV27 and TRBJ1-1; D is possibly TRBD1 (5 bases). The CDR3 totals 16 residues. Germline-derived CDR1 and CDR2 are MNHEY and SMNVEV (reference sequence). V lost 1 base to trimming and J lost 6 bases, with 18 bases between them. This CDR3 reads CASSLYTVGGTAEAFF. In nucleotides, the CDR3 is TGTGCCAGCAGTTTATATACCGTCGGGGGAACGGCTGAAGCTTTCTTT.

The V call is TRBV5-5, the J call TRBJ2-3, with 9 bases identical to TRBD2. The junction had 7 bases not matched to a gene; V was cut back by 3 bases and J by 5 bases. The germline CDR1 and CDR2 sequences are SGHKS and YYEKEE (reference sequence). The CDR3 sequence is 15 residues long. The CDR3 bases are TGTGCCAGCAGCTCCGGACTAGCGCATGGAGATACGCAGTATTTT. Translation: CASSSGLAHGDTQYF.

The chain employs TRBV7-9 and TRBJ2-6; D gene ambiguous. The CDR3 totals 15 residues. Per germline, CDR1 SEHNR and CDR2 FQNEAQ (reference sequence). V dropped 1 base and J dropped 2 bases, with 6 bases sitting between them. CDR3 residues: CASSLGQPGANVLTF. The CDR3 DNA reads as TGTGCCAGCAGCTTAGGGCAACCTGGGGCCAACGTCCTGACTTTC.

CDR3: CASSFSSDSGNTIYF. DNA for the CDR3: TGTGCCAGCAGCTTCTCTTCGGACAGTGGAAACACCATATATTTT. This chain joins TRBV11-2 and TRBJ1-3; maybe TRBD1 (6 bases). V lost 3 bases and J lost 3, with 12 bases in between. Germline V gene data show CDR1 as SGHAT and CDR2 as FQNNGV. This CDR3 is 15 amino acids long.

This clone has only a few counts. This chain uses TRBV11-2 with TRBJ2-3, with 8 bases that match TRBD2. Germline lookup yields CDR1 SGHAT and CDR2 FQNNGV. V shed 4 bases and J 0 bases; nucleotides not matched to a gene: 12. The CDR3 length is 18 residues. Here the CDR3 reads CASSSYRPSSGSTDTQYF. CDR3 nucleotide sequence: TGTGCCAGCAGCTCCTACCGGCCATCTAGCGGGAGCACAGATACGCAGTATTTT.

The J gene is TRBJ2-1, the V gene TRBV6-5; 7 positions agree with TRBD1. Unmatched junction bases numbered 6, after V lost 6 bases and J lost 1 base. CDR1 and CDR2 from the germline V gene are MNHEY and SVGAGI. This CDR3 has 15 amino acids. CDR3 DNA: TGTGCCAGCAGCACCGGGACAGTATCCTACAATGAGCAGTTCTTC. Encoded protein: CASSTGTVSYNEQFF.

This clone was counted a few times. The chain links TRBV19 to TRBJ1-4; TRBD1 might be the D (5 bases). This CDR3 is built from 15 residues. V lost 6 bases to trimming and J lost 6 bases, with 17 bases between them. Germline CDR1 LNHDA, CDR2 SQIVND (reference sequence). DNA for the CDR3: TGTGCCAGTAGCTCAACGACACGGGGGGATGAAAAACTGTTTTTT. This codes for CASSSTTRGDEKLFF. The full variable domain, completed using reference TRBV19 and TRBJ1-4, is DGGITQSPKYLFRKEGQNVTLSCEQNLNHDAMYWYRQDPGQGLRLIYYSQIVNDFQKGDIAEGYSVSREKKESFPLTVTSAQKNPTAFYLCASSSTTRGDEKLFFGSGTQLSVL.

The V gene is TRBV7-7, the J gene TRBJ2-3; 14 positions agree with TRBD2. Per germline, CDR1 SSHAT and CDR2 FNYEAQ (reference sequence). The J segment lost 6 bases and the V segment lost 5 bases, leaving 7 bases of the junction unmatched. The CDR3 consists of 16 residues. The CDR3: CASSPGLAGGEDTQYF. The CDR3 region has the DNA TGTGCCAGCAGCCCTGGACTAGCGGGAGGTGAGGATACGCAGTATTTT. Complete variable domain (other parts from reference TRBV7-7 and TRBJ2-3): GAGVSQSPRYKVTKRGQDVTLRCDPISSHATLYWYQQALGQGPEFLTYFNYEAQPDKSGLPSDRFSAERPEGSISTLTIQRTEQRDSAMYRCASSPGLAGGEDTQYFGPGTRLTVL.

This chain uses TRBV10-3 with TRBJ2-7; TRBD1 aligns across 8 bases. With V trimmed by 2 bases and J by 2 bases, 8 bases remained unmatched. The CDR3 length is 16 residues. The V gene's germline CDR1 is ENHRY and CDR2 SYGVKD. The CDR3 nucleotides read TGTGCCATCAGTGAGACTGGCAGGGGGCAGACCTACGAGCAGTACTTC. It specifies CAISETGRGQTYEQYF.

Only one count was recorded for this clone. The genes are TRBV2 and TRBJ1-2, with 7 bases lining up with TRBD1. This CDR3 contains 12 residues. The trim removed 5 bases at V and 4 bases at J, leaving 1 base unmatched. Germline lookup yields CDR1 SNHLY and CDR2 FYNNEI. The CDR3 DNA reads TGTGCCAGCAGTCAGGGGGGCTATGGCTACACCTTC. This sequence encodes CASSQGGYGYTF.

The rearrangement links TRBV29-1 to TRBJ1-4; TRBD1 might be the D (5 bases). This CDR3 has 13 amino acids. Germline-derived CDR1 and CDR2 are SQVTM and ANQGSEA. With 7 bases removed from V and 8 bases from J, the gap between germline ends came to 17 bases. This CDR3 reads CSAGTRGGEKLFF. In nucleotides, the CDR3 is TGCAGCGCCGGGACTCGGGGAGGAGAAAAACTGTTTTTT.

This chain uses TRBV5-1 with TRBJ2-5; 8 bases fit TRBD2. The end of the DNA fits TRBJ2-7 better, so the J call may be wrong. Germline lookup yields CDR1 SGHRS and CDR2 YFSETQ. The CDR3 length is 16 residues. The CDR3, as DNA: TGCGCCAGCAGTCCACAAGCGGGAGCGATCTCCTACGAGCAGTACTTC. It specifies CASSPQAGAISYEQYF.

This sequence joins TRBV19 and TRBJ2-5; D is unclear. This CDR3 spans 13 amino acids. The V gene lost 5 bases and the J gene lost 5 bases, with 12 bases spanning the gap. Germline CDR1 is LNHDA and CDR2 is SQIVND (reference sequence). CDR3 DNA: TGTGCCAGTAGTGCGGTCCAATCGGAGACCCAGTACTTC. This gives the protein CASSAVQSETQYF. Filled out from reference TRBV19 and TRBJ2-5, the complete variable domain reads DGGITQSPKYLFRKEGQNVTLSCEQNLNHDAMYWYRQDPGQGLRLIYYSQIVNDFQKGDIAEGYSVSREKKESFPLTVTSAQKNPTAFYLCASSAVQSETQYFGPGTRLLVL.

The chain joins TRBV4-1 to TRBJ1-1; D possibly corresponds to TRBD1 (6 bases). CDR3 length: 15 residues. Trimming cost V 3 bases and J 5 bases, with 16 bases left between them. Germline values: CDR1 MGHRA, CDR2 YSYEKL. The CDR3 reads CASSQPLTGNTEAFF. The CDR3 DNA sequence: TGCGCCAGCAGCCAGCCACTCACAGGGAATACTGAAGCTTTCTTT.

The chain has TRBV15 and TRBJ1-1, with TRBD1 matching over 9 bases. The CDR3 covers 15 residues. Germline values: CDR1 LNHNV, CDR2 YYDKDF (reference sequence). V was pared by 1 base and J by 1 base, with 1 base of the junction left unmatched. The CDR3 DNA reads as TGTGCCACCAGCAGAGCGGGACAGGGGAACACTGAAGCTTTCTTT. Protein sequence: CATSRAGQGNTEAFF. Together with reference TRBV15 and TRBJ1-1, the CDR3 gives the full variable domain: DAMVIQNPRYQVTQFGKPVTLSCSQTLNHNVMYWYQQKSSQAPKLLFHYYDKDFNNEADTPDNFQSRRPNTSFCFLDIRSPGLGDTAMYLCATSRAGQGNTEAFFGQGTRLTVV.

The chain combines TRBV6-1 with TRBJ1-1, with 8 bases identical to TRBD1. Germline V gene data show CDR1 as MNHNS and CDR2 as SASEGT. The V gene end was trimmed by 7 bases and the J gene end by 0 bases; junction bases not matched to a gene: 4. This CDR3 contains 14 residues. This chain's CDR3 is CASTRQGMNTEAFF. The CDR3, as DNA: TGTGCCAGCACCAGACAGGGGATGAACACTGAAGCTTTCTTT.

The chain joins TRBV27 to TRBJ1-5; D gene uncertain. The CDR3 sequence is 12 residues long. Trimming stripped 5 bases from V and 9 bases from J, with 11 bases between. The germline CDR1 and CDR2 sequences are MNHEY and SMNVEV (reference sequence). CDR3 DNA sequence: TGTGCCAGCAGTCCCCCGGGGTTGCCCCAGCATTTT. Translation gives CASSPPGLPQHF.